Listed below are T cell receptor beta chains from one sample, sequenced in a study of blood T cell repertoires in COVID-19. TCRdb keeps only in-frame clones here, not all; method: immunoSEQ multiplex PCR. The data show roughly 500,000 clones, 70% to 90% seen once. Sequences were obtained from PBMCs or T cells enriched from blood (not recorded which). These receptors all stem from a woman aged 60 to 75 who had recovered from COVID-19. Both conserved end residues are part of each CDR3. A D gene is named only where the DNA matches it firmly. Some rows have no size entry. The others give once, few or many, or a class for an expanded clone.

>TRBV6-6|TRBJ1-2|TRBD1|once
CAAAGQGFGANYGYTF
TGTGCCGCAGCTGGACAGGGATTTGGGGCTAACTATGGCTACACCTTC
>TRBV5-4|TRBJ2-1|NA|NA
CASSWGGEQFF
TGTGCCAGCAGCTGGGGAGGTGAGCAGTTCTTC
>TRBV10-3|TRBJ2-2|TRBD1|NA
CAINHRGYTGELFF
TGTGCCATCAACCACAGGGGATACACCGGGGAGCTGTTTTTT
>TRBV7-2|TRBJ1-2|NA|NA
CASSLATGFGYTF
TGTGCCAGCAGCTTAGCAACAGGGTTTGGCTACACCTTC
>TRBV7-9|TRBJ1-2|NA|NA
CASSLEAGRDYGYTF
TGTGCCAGCAGCTTAGAGGCAGGGAGGGACTATGGCTACACCTTC
>TRBV15|TRBJ1-6|NA|NA
CATSSTGSALDNSPLHF
TGTGCCACCAGCTCAACAGGGAGTGCCCTGGATAATTCACCCCTCCACTTT
>TRBV12-5|TRBJ2-1|NA|few
CASGLLTGYNEQFF
TGTGCTAGTGGTTTACTGACAGGCTACAATGAGCAGTTCTTC
>TRBV30|TRBJ2-7|TRBD2|NA
CAWSVGSGGAYEQYF
TGTGCCTGGAGTGTGGGTAGCGGGGGGGCCTACGAGCAGTACTTC
>TRBV28|TRBJ2-7|NA|NA
CASSFRYEQYF
TGTGCCAGCAGTTTCCGGTACGAGCAGTACTTC
>TRBV7-2|TRBJ1-6|TRBD1|NA
CASSLAGGKNSPLHF
TGTGCCAGCAGCTTGGCAGGGGGCAAAAATTCACCCCTCCACTTT